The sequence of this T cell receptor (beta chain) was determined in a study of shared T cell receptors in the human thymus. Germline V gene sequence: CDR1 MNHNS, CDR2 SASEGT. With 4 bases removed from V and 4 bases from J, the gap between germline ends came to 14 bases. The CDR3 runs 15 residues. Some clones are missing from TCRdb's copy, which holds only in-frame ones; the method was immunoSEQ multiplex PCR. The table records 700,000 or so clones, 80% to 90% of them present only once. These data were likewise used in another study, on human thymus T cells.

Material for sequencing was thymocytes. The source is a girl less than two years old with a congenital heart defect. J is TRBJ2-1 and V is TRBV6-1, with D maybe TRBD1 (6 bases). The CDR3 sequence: CASSVQGRDYNEQFF. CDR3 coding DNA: TGTGCCAGCAGTGTCCAGGGGCGAGATTACAATGAGCAGTTCTTC.